This T cell receptor beta chain came from a study of blood T cell repertoires in COVID-19. On the study more broadly: The study drew acute and convalescent COVID-19 samples from the United States, Italy and Spain.

The CDR3 loop spans 14 amino acids. Per germline, CDR1 ENHRY and CDR2 SYGVKD. The V gene end was trimmed by 6 bases and the J gene end by 2 bases; junction bases not matched to a gene: 6. Profiled with immunoSEQ multiplex PCR; TCRdb holds only in-frame clones, not every one. The repertoire holds hundreds of thousands of clones, with approximately 81% as singletons. V gene TRBV10-3 combines with J gene TRBJ2-7; 8 nucleotides line up with TRBD1. The clonotype was recovered from a woman of 80 years or more with acute or convalescent COVID-19. Sequencing was done on a sample of peripheral blood. The CDR3: CAIRQGADTYEQYF. CDR3 nucleotides: TGTGCCATCAGGCAGGGGGCGGACACCTACGAGCAGTACTTC.